This entry lists 16 T cell receptor beta chains sequenced from one sample in a study of cytomegalovirus exposure and HLA in healthy donors. The PCR had 60 Vbeta and 13 Jbeta primers. Only in-frame clones appear in the TCRdb table, and some are missing; sequencing was by immunoSEQ multiplex PCR. The sample lists 200,000 to 300,000 clones, about 85% seen once, with roughly 0.24% in the top ten. The sequenced sample consisted of PBMCs. The source is a girl aged 2-9 years in good health and CMV-seronegative.

The J gene is TRBJ2-1, the V gene TRBV30, with 10 bases fitting TRBD2. The length of the CDR3 is 15 residues. Germline V gives CDR1 GTSNPN, CDR2 SVGIG (reference sequence). Trimming at V came to 2 bases and at J to 4 bases, leaving 5 bases not matched to a gene. For the CDR3, the DNA is TGTGCCTGGAGTTACGGGACTAGCGTGTACAATGAGCAGTTCTTC. Amino acid sequence: CAWSYGTSVYNEQFF. Using reference TRBV30 and TRBJ2-1 for the parts outside the CDR3, the full variable domain is SQTIHQWPATLVQPVGSPLSLECTVEGTSNPNLYWYRQAAGRGLQLLFYSVGIGQISSEVPQNLSASRPQDRQFILSSKKLLLSDSGFYLCAWSYGTSVYNEQFFGPGTRLTVL.

This clone came up once. The J gene is TRBJ1-5, the V gene TRBV6-1; D is possibly TRBD1 (5 bases). This CDR3 has 14 amino acids. CDR1 MNHNS and CDR2 SASEGT come from the germline V gene. The V gene lost 3 bases and the J gene lost 4 bases, with 10 bases spanning the gap. The CDR3 DNA follows: TGTGCCAGCAGTGATACCCCAGGGAATCAGCCCCAGCATTTT. Amino acids: CASSDTPGNQPQHF.

The J gene is TRBJ2-7, the V gene TRBV5-6, with D perhaps matching TRBD2 (6 bases). The CDR3 spans 16 residues. Germline V gene sequence: CDR1 SGHDT, CDR2 YYEEEE. Trimming shortened V by 5 bases and J by 0 bases, and 18 bases separated the two germline ends. CDR3 sequence (DNA): TGTGCCAGCAGAACAGCCGGGACTGGAAACTCCTACGAGCAGTACTTC. Its translation: CASRTAGTGNSYEQYF.

The chain recombines TRBV4-1 with TRBJ2-1; 7 bases agree with TRBD2. J was trimmed by 10 bases and V by 2 bases; bases with no gene match: 11. This CDR3 is built from 15 residues. Looked up from germline, CDR1 is MGHRA and CDR2 is YSYEKL. The CDR3 is CASSQLVGTGGEQFF. CDR3 nucleotides: TGCGCCAGCAGCCAACTGGTGGGCACCGGGGGGGAGCAGTTCTTC.

The chain uses TRBV7-2 and TRBJ2-5; possibly TRBD2 for D (6 bases). Germline CDR1 SGHTA, CDR2 FQGNSA. The CDR3 length is 15 residues. V lost 0 bases to trimming and J lost 7 bases, with 15 bases between them. This CDR3 is CASSLALAGKGTQYF. The CDR3, as DNA: TGTGCCAGCAGCTTAGCGCTTGCGGGGAAAGGGACCCAGTACTTC.

The chain couples TRBV27 to TRBJ2-5, with D possibly matching TRBD2 (6 bases). The V and J ends lost 3 bases and 1 base respectively, with 9 bases between them. Germline loops: CDR1 MNHEY, CDR2 SMNVEV (reference sequence). The CDR3 is made up of 14 amino acids. In DNA, the CDR3 is TGTGCCAGCAGTTTCGCGGGGTCCCAAGAGACCCAGTACTTC. Residues: CASSFAGSQETQYF.

V and J are TRBV7-8 and TRBJ2-5; possibly TRBD2 for D (6 bases). Per germline, CDR1 SGHVS and CDR2 FQNEAQ. Trimming took off 0 bases at V and 5 bases at J, with 16 bases between the two ends. This CDR3 has 16 amino acids. The CDR3 here is CASSLAPRDVGETQYF. CDR3 nucleotides: TGTGCCAGCAGCTTAGCTCCGCGGGATGTGGGCGAGACCCAGTACTTC. Together with reference TRBV7-8 and TRBJ2-5, the CDR3 gives the full variable domain: GAGVSQSPRYKVAKRGQDVALRCDPISGHVSLFWYQQALGQGPEFLTYFQNEAQLDKSGLPSDRFFAERPEGSVSTLKIQRTQQEDSAVYLCASSLAPRDVGETQYFGPGTRLLVL.

V gene TRBV6-8 combines with J gene TRBJ2-1, with TRBD2 identical over 8 bases. The trim removed 6 bases at V and 5 bases at J, leaving 9 bases unmatched. The germline CDR1 and CDR2 sequences are MNHGY and SAAAGT. The CDR3 runs 15 residues. The CDR3 region has the DNA TGTGCCAGCAGACGCAGCGGGAGCAGGAACAATGAGCAGTTCTTC. As protein: CASRRSGSRNNEQFF.

The chain links TRBV5-1 to TRBJ2-7, with 8 bases aligning to TRBD1. Germline V CDR1 and CDR2: SGHRS, YFSETQ. This CDR3 has 14 amino acids. The V segment lost 2 bases and the J segment 4 bases; nucleotides outside the gene matches: 5. The CDR3 sequence: CASSFARGLYEQYF. The CDR3 bases are TGCGCCAGCAGCTTCGCCAGGGGGCTATACGAGCAGTACTTC.

The V and J genes are TRBV6-1 and TRBJ1-1; D is perhaps TRBD1 (6 bases). CDR1 is MNHNS and CDR2 is SASEGT in the germline V gene. The CDR3 totals 13 residues. V gave up 4 bases and J gave up 10 bases, with 16 bases separating them. The CDR3 nucleotides are TGTGCCAGCAGTGGCGAGACTACAGGGTTAGCTTTCTTT. Translating it yields CASSGETTGLAFF.

This rearrangement joins TRBV5-4 to TRBJ1-6; weak D call: TRBD1 (5 bases). The V and J ends lost 0 bases and 7 bases respectively, with 14 bases between them. The germline CDR1 and CDR2 sequences are SGHNT and YYREEE (reference sequence). This CDR3 has 16 residues. The CDR3 DNA is TGTGCCAGCAGCTTGGAAACGGGACTGCTCAATTCACCCCTCCACTTT. This codes for CASSLETGLLNSPLHF.

The rearrangement uses TRBV27 and TRBJ1-2; D not certain. The CDR3 loop spans 13 amino acids. In germline, CDR1 is MNHEY, CDR2 SMNVEV (reference sequence). Trimming left V 1 base short and J 7 bases short, with 10 bases between. The CDR3 DNA follows: TGTGCCAGCAGTTTATTTCCTAGTCGTGGCTACACCTTC. Protein: CASSLFPSRGYTF.

The chain recombines TRBV7-3 with TRBJ1-6; 9 nucleotides match TRBD1. This CDR3 has 15 amino acids. The ends lost 5 bases at V and 10 bases at J; junction bases unmatched: 9. Germline V lookup: CDR1 SGHTA, CDR2 FQGTGA. This CDR3 is CASSVGTGSGSPLHF. Written as DNA, the CDR3 is TGTGCCAGCAGCGTCGGGACAGGGTCTGGGTCACCCCTCCACTTT.

This rearrangement joins TRBV7-3 to TRBJ2-3; D possibly corresponds to TRBD1 (5 bases). This CDR3 comprises 15 residues. Germline CDR1 reads SGHTA; CDR2 reads FQGTGA. V was pared by 3 bases and J by 2 bases, with 12 bases between. The CDR3 spells CASSFRQGTTDTQYF. CDR3 nucleotide sequence: TGTGCCAGCAGCTTTCGGCAGGGCACCACAGATACGCAGTATTTT.

The chain recombines TRBV7-9 with TRBJ1-1; possibly TRBD1 for D (5 bases). The CDR3 spans 13 residues. V lost 0 bases to trimming and J lost 4 bases, with 6 bases between them. Germline lookup yields CDR1 SEHNR and CDR2 FQNEAQ (reference sequence). The DNA of the CDR3 is TGTGCCAGCAGCTTAGCTCAGGGCACTGAAGCTTTCTTT. It is translated as CASSLAQGTEAFF. Supplemented by reference TRBV7-9 and TRBJ1-1, the full variable domain reads DTGVSQNPRHKITKRGQNVTFRCDPISEHNRLYWYRQTLGQGPEFLTYFQNEAQLEKSRLLSDRFSAERPKGSFSTLEIQRTEQGDSAMYLCASSLAQGTEAFFGQGTRLTVV.

J is TRBJ1-2 and V is TRBV20-1; 7 bases are shared with TRBD1. This CDR3 contains 11 residues. J gave up 8 bases and V 5 bases, and 5 bases lay outside the gene matches. Germline assignment: CDR1 DFQATT and CDR2 SNEGSKA (reference sequence). The CDR3 sequence is CSAGRQGGYTF. The CDR3 nucleotides are TGCAGTGCTGGGAGACAGGGCGGCTACACCTTC.